The entry below gives a single TCR beta chain sequence along with its context. The CDR3 runs 14 residues. Trimming pared 6 bases from V and 3 bases from J, leaving 12 bases between. Germline lookup yields CDR1 MDHEN and CDR2 SYDVKM. The sample comes from a study of blood T cell repertoires in COVID-19. In the study overall: Some COVID-19 samples were acute and others convalescent; all came from the United States, Italy and Spain. Sources were T cells, B-cell-depleted T cells, or PBMCs; the material itself was cDNA or gDNA.

Source study methods: Reference gene primers were amplified, and this amplification served to estimate nucleated cell counts. Only in-frame clones appear in the TCRdb table, and some are missing; sequencing was by immunoSEQ multiplex PCR. V and J calls and clone size follow that table, whereas D and trimming were derived from the DNA. The sample lists around 160,000 clones, about 86% occurring once. Sequencing was done on a sample of peripheral blood. The J gene is TRBJ2-1, the V gene TRBV28; a weak D match, TRBD1 (5 bases). The sequence was obtained from a woman of 80 years or more with acute or convalescent COVID-19. CDR3 residues: CASRLDTYYNEQFF. Here the CDR3 DNA reads TGTGCCAGCAGACTGGACACCTACTACAATGAGCAGTTCTTC.